Each of the 5 T cell receptor beta chains below was sequenced from the same sample in a study of shared clonotypes between healthy human individuals. Method: immunoSEQ multiplex PCR; TCRdb's copy keeps in-frame clones and lacks some. The sample gives under 2,500,000 clones, 90% to 97% of which show up once; around 0.13% is in the top ten. Sample: naive CD4+ T cells sorted from blood. Stated subset: CD45RA+ positively selected. Receptors were obtained from a young man in good health.

The chain links TRBV10-3 to TRBJ1-2, with TRBD1 matching over 8 bases. The CDR3 sequence is 14 residues long. Germline V gives CDR1 ENHRY, CDR2 SYGVKD. The trim removed 6 bases at V and 4 bases at J, leaving 7 bases unmatched. The CDR3 loop reads CAIRGQGGGYGYTF. The CDR3, as DNA: TGTGCCATCAGAGGACAGGGCGGTGGCTATGGCTACACCTTC.

V and J are TRBV25-1 and TRBJ1-3, with TRBD1 identical over 9 bases. The CDR3 is 18 residues long. Germline lookup yields CDR1 MGHDK and CDR2 SYGVNS. After removal of 5 bases from V and 0 bases from J, the junction contained 11 bases not matched to a gene. The CDR3 sequence: CASSKPPGQGASGNTIYF. Written as DNA, the CDR3 is TGTGCCAGCAGTAAACCCCCGGGACAGGGAGCCTCTGGAAACACCATATATTTT.

V is TRBV28 and J is TRBJ1-6; D remains ambiguous. This CDR3 region has 13 residues. Per the germline V gene, CDR1 is MDHEN and CDR2 is SYDVKM. The germline V and J ends were trimmed by 6 bases and 11 bases, with 14 bases remaining between them. CDR3 sequence reads: CASRLTLGPPLHF. In DNA, the CDR3 is TGTGCCAGCAGGCTTACTCTCGGACCACCCCTCCACTTT. The complete variable domain, with remaining parts taken from reference TRBV28 and TRBJ1-6, reads DVKVTQSSRYLVKRTGEKVFLECVQDMDHENMFWYRQDPGLGLRLIYFSYDVKMKEKGDIPEGYSVSREKKERFSLILESASTNQTSMYLCASRLTLGPPLHFGNGTRLTVT.

This chain connects TRBV30 to TRBJ2-1, with a weak D call TRBD1 (5 bases). The CDR3 runs to 12 residues. CDR1 and CDR2 (germline): GTSNPN, SVGIG (reference sequence). Trimming pared 3 bases from V and 10 bases from J, leaving 13 bases between. The DNA of the CDR3 is TGTGCCTGGAGCAGGGTGGAGCGCGAGCAGTTCTTC. Its protein is CAWSRVEREQFF.

The chain joins TRBV7-8 to TRBJ2-3, with D unclear. Germline values: CDR1 SGHVS, CDR2 FQNEAQ. Between the trimmed V and J ends, which lost 8 bases and 8 bases, there was a span of 23 bases. This CDR3 region has 15 residues. The CDR3 DNA sequence: TGTGCCAGCGACGGCCTCCTAGGCGACGCTTCTACGCAGTATTTT. This encodes CASDGLLGDASTQYF.